This TCR beta chain was captured in a study of T cells in Graves' hyperthyroidism and ophthalmopathy. Points from the study as a whole: In validation, the model predicted ophthalmopathy. These predictions came a median approximately six months before onset.

There were TCR beta CDR3 regions amplified from RNA transcripts. An initial round of RT-PCR targeting the TCR CDR3 relied on the HTBI primer set. TCRdb analysed the multiplex PCR reads with MiXCR anew, one entry per CDR3 protein. The table has 250,000 or so distinct CDR3 sequences, about a sixth seen once; the top ten hold 25% to 30%. Exclusion of patients followed from uncontrolled infection, other autoimmune disease, pregnancy or lactation. In making diagnoses, clinical symptoms, serum thyroxine and TRAb, thyroid ultrasound and orbital computed tomography were all used. Concerning this clonotype itself: Its antigen is as yet unknown.

The CDR3 is 13 residues long. V was clipped by 7 bases and J by 8 bases, with 17 bases between them. Germline CDR1 DFQATT, CDR2 SNEGSKA (reference sequence). The receptor was derived from a woman between 18 and 29 years old with Graves' ophthalmopathy. The sequenced sample was blood. The J gene is TRBJ1-4, the V gene TRBV20-1; possibly TRBD1 for D (6 bases). CDR3 residues: CSGGGPRGEKLFF. The CDR3 nucleotides read TGCAGTGGCGGGGGGCCGCGGGGAGAAAAACTGTTTTTT.